This T cell receptor (beta chain) was sequenced during a study of T cell changes during pregnancy in multiple sclerosis. Germline values: CDR1 LNHDA, CDR2 SQIVND (reference sequence). Trimming removed 8 bases from V and 5 bases from J; junction bases left unmatched: 9. The CDR3 consists of 14 residues. Generated by immunoSEQ multiplex PCR, the TCRdb table keeps only in-frame clones and is missing some. The table lists under 110,000 clones, about 90% of them singletons. The receptor was isolated from a female donor with multiple sclerosis, enrolled in a pregnancy study. This chain links TRBV19 with TRBJ2-5; 9 positions match TRBD1. The sample was peripheral blood, taken before pregnancy. The chain's CDR3 is CASSPGQGGETQYF. Written as DNA, the CDR3 is TGTGCCAGTTCACCGGGACAGGGAGGGGAGACCCAGTACTTC.